This TCR beta chain derives from a study of CD8+CD57+ T cells in acquired aplastic anemia. Study at large: DNA recovered from sorted CD4+ and CD8+ cells had a mean of 3.2 ug.

Concerning this clonotype itself: The target antigen is unknown.

Study conclusions and caveats: CD8+ Simpson's diversity did not differ significantly between patients and controls.

Template material for TCR beta VDJ and CDR3 profiling consisted of genomic DNA. TCRdb recomputed calls from the reads with MiXCR, one row per CDR3 protein. The repertoire holds roughly 280,000 distinct CDR3 sequences, with 45% to 65% as singletons. Germline V gives CDR1 SNHLY, CDR2 FYNNEI. CDR3 size: 14 residues. Trimming cost V 6 bases and J 4 bases, with 13 bases left between them. All patients picked for sequencing had shown, by flow cytometry, an expansion of CD8+CD57+ cells. V usage is TRBV2 and J usage is TRBJ1-5; D is ambiguous. The TCR originated in a human donor with aplastic anemia. The sequenced sample was sorted CD4+, CD8+, or CD8+CD57+ T cells (not recorded which) from PBMCs. CDR3 nucleotide sequence: TGTGCCAGCAGCGCCACCGCGGATAATCAGCCCCAGCATTTT. It specifies CASSATADNQPQHF.